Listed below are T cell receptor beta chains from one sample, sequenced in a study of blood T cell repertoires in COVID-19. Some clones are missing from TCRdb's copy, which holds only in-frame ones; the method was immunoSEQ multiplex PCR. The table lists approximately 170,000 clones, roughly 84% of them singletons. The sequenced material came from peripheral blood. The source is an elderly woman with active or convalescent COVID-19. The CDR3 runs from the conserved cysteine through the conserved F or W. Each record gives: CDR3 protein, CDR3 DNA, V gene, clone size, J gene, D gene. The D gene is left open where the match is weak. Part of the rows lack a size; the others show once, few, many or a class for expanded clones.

CDR3: CASSAPDRANEKLFF; DNA: TGTGCCAGCAGCGCTCCGGACAGGGCTAATGAAAAACTGTTTTTT; V: TRBV5-4; size: -; J: TRBJ1-4; D: TRBD1
CDR3: CASSVAGGSSPLHF; DNA: TGTGCCAGCAGTGTGGCAGGGGGCTCTTCACCCCTCCACTTT; V: TRBV2; size: -; J: TRBJ1-6; D: TRBD1
CDR3: CASKGTGGSPLHF; DNA: TGTGCCAGTAAAGGGACAGGCGGCTCACCCCTCCACTTT; V: TRBV19; size: -; J: TRBJ1-6; D: TRBD1
CDR3: CASSGDRAFSGNTIYF; DNA: TGTGCCAGCAGTGGGGACAGGGCTTTCTCTGGAAACACCATATATTTT; V: TRBV2; size: -; J: TRBJ1-3; D: TRBD1
CDR3: CAIRQDSLTAEAFF; DNA: TGTGCCATCAGACAGGACAGTCTTACCGCTGAAGCTTTCTTT; V: TRBV10-3; size: -; J: TRBJ1-1; D: -
CDR3: CASIRTGERNYGYTF; DNA: TGTGCCAGCATTAGGACAGGGGAGCGTAACTATGGCTACACCTTC; V: TRBV6-6; size: -; J: TRBJ1-2; D: TRBD1
CDR3: CASSQTGTGPYEQYF; DNA: TGTGCCAGCAGCCAGACCGGGACAGGGCCCTACGAGCAGTACTTC; V: TRBV3-1/TRBV3-2; size: once; J: TRBJ2-7; D: TRBD1
CDR3: CASSATLLAGVYNEQFF; DNA: TGTGCCAGCAGCGCCACCCTTCTAGCGGGGGTTTACAATGAGCAGTTCTTC; V: TRBV9; size: -; J: TRBJ2-1; D: TRBD2
CDR3: CASSTTGGNTIYF; DNA: TGTGCCAGCAGCACTACAGGAGGAAACACCATATATTTT; V: TRBV9; size: -; J: TRBJ1-3; D: -
CDR3: CASSGRGDTQYF; DNA: TGTGCCAGCAGCGGGAGAGGGGATACGCAGTATTTT; V: TRBV28; size: -; J: TRBJ2-3; D: -
CDR3: CSVENFSSGPNYSTDTQYF; DNA: TGCAGCGTTGAAAATTTTTCTAGCGGACCTAATTATAGCACAGATACGCAGTATTTT; V: TRBV29-1; size: -; J: TRBJ2-3; D: TRBD2
CDR3: CASRRTGSTGELFF; DNA: TGCGCCAGCAGGAGGACAGGTTCGACCGGGGAGCTGTTTTTT; V: TRBV10-2; size: -; J: TRBJ2-2; D: TRBD1
CDR3: CASSLTDASYNEQFF; DNA: TGCGCCAGCAGTCTTACTGATGCCTCCTACAATGAGCAGTTCTTC; V: TRBV4-1; size: -; J: TRBJ2-1; D: -
CDR3: CASRGQVNTYGYTF; DNA: TGTGCCAGCAGGGGGCAGGTTAATACCTATGGCTACACCTTC; V: TRBV2; size: -; J: TRBJ1-2; D: -
CDR3: CASSTRDRESYGYTF; DNA: TGTGCCAGCAGTACCCGGGACAGGGAAAGTTATGGCTACACCTTC; V: TRBV6-5; size: -; J: TRBJ1-2; D: TRBD1
CDR3: CASSLMSPTEETQYF; DNA: TGCGCCAGCAGCTTGATGAGCCCAACGGAGGAGACCCAGTACTTC; V: TRBV5-1; size: -; J: TRBJ2-5; D: -
CDR3: CASSTRWTGSPGNEQFF; DNA: TGTGCCAGCAGCACCCGTTGGACAGGGTCCCCTGGAAATGAGCAGTTCTTC; V: TRBV9; size: few; J: TRBJ2-1; D: TRBD1
CDR3: CASSEHSGRANEQFF; DNA: TGTGCCAGCAGTGAACATAGCGGGAGGGCGAATGAGCAGTTCTTC; V: TRBV25-1; size: -; J: TRBJ2-1; D: TRBD2
CDR3: CASSHRGQNNSPLHF; DNA: TGTGCCAGCAGCCACCGAGGGCAGAATAATTCACCCCTCCACTTT; V: TRBV14; size: few; J: TRBJ1-6; D: -
CDR3: CSALKGPANYGYTF; DNA: TGCAGCGCCTTGAAGGGGCCAGCTAACTATGGCTACACCTTC; V: TRBV29-1; size: -; J: TRBJ1-2; D: -
CDR3: CASSPPSSGTDTQYF; DNA: TGTGCCAGCTCACCACCGTCTAGCGGCACAGATACGCAGTATTTT; V: TRBV18; size: -; J: TRBJ2-3; D: -
CDR3: CASSLGRTSPDTQYF; DNA: TGTGCCAGCAGCTTAGGGAGGACTAGCCCGGATACGCAGTATTTT; V: TRBV11-1; size: -; J: TRBJ2-3; D: TRBD2
CDR3: CASRSTSASYNEQFF; DNA: TGTGCCAGCAGATCAACTAGCGCTTCCTACAATGAGCAGTTCTTC; V: TRBV3-1/TRBV3-2; size: once; J: TRBJ2-1; D: TRBD2
CDR3: CASSLDPLGGGTDTQYF; DNA: TGCGCCAGCAGCTTGGATCCTTTAGGAGGAGGCACAGATACGCAGTATTTT; V: TRBV5-1; size: -; J: TRBJ2-3; D: -
CDR3: CASSDRGGNQPQHF; DNA: TGTGCCAGCAGTGACAGGGGAGGCAATCAGCCCCAGCATTTT; V: TRBV2; size: -; J: TRBJ1-5; D: -
CDR3: CASSPEQETQYF; DNA: TGCGCCAGCAGCCCGGAGCAAGAGACCCAGTACTTC; V: TRBV5-1; size: -; J: TRBJ2-5; D: -
CDR3: CSATPGQGGGNYGYTF; DNA: TGCAGCGCTACTCCGGGACAGGGCGGAGGAAACTATGGCTACACCTTC; V: TRBV29-1; size: -; J: TRBJ1-2; D: TRBD1
CDR3: CASRQSGILDGAFF; DNA: TGTGCCAGTAGACAATCCGGCATACTCGACGGGGCTTTCTTT; V: TRBV19; size: -; J: TRBJ1-1; D: -
CDR3: CASQQGWTAREGSTF; DNA: TGTGCCAGCCAGCAGGGGTGGACGGCTCGAGAAGGGAGCACCTTC; V: TRBV11-2; size: -; J: TRBJ1-2; D: -
CDR3: CASSRQAIDGYTF; DNA: TGTGCCAGCAGCCGCCAGGCCATCGATGGCTACACCTTC; V: TRBV11-2; size: -; J: TRBJ1-2; D: -
CDR3: CASSLETSYNEQFF; DNA: TGCGCCAGCAGCTTGGAGACAAGCTACAATGAGCAGTTCTTC; V: TRBV5-1; size: -; J: TRBJ2-1; D: -
CDR3: CASRTGGTNEKLFF; DNA: TGTGCCAGCAGGACAGGGGGCACTAATGAAAAACTGTTTTTT; V: TRBV2; size: -; J: TRBJ1-4; D: TRBD1
CDR3: CASSLSSNSPLHF; DNA: TGTGCCAGCAGCTTGTCGAGCAATTCACCCCTCCACTTT; V: TRBV7-9; size: -; J: TRBJ1-6; D: -
CDR3: CASSYVGQGAYGYTF; DNA: TGTGCCAGCAGTTACGTGGGACAGGGGGCCTATGGCTACACCTTC; V: TRBV6-5; size: -; J: TRBJ1-2; D: TRBD1
CDR3: CASSRQTGVIYGYTF; DNA: TGTGCCAGTAGTAGACAGACAGGGGTAATCTATGGCTACACCTTC; V: TRBV19; size: once; J: TRBJ1-2; D: TRBD1
CDR3: CASSAGLAGVEQYF; DNA: TGTGCCAGCAGTGCAGGACTAGCGGGAGTCGAGCAGTACTTC; V: TRBV25-1; size: -; J: TRBJ2-7; D: TRBD2
CDR3: CASSPGLAGTSYNEQFF; DNA: TGTGCCAGCAGCCCGGGACTAGCGGGTACCTCCTACAATGAGCAGTTCTTC; V: TRBV5-4; size: -; J: TRBJ2-1; D: TRBD2
CDR3: CASSPQGVYGYTF; DNA: TGTGCCAGTAGTCCACAGGGTGTCTATGGCTACACCTTC; V: TRBV19; size: -; J: TRBJ1-2; D: -
CDR3: CASSLPRGGGEAFF; DNA: TGTGCCAGCAGCTTGCCCCGAGGGGGGGGTGAAGCTTTCTTT; V: TRBV5-4; size: -; J: TRBJ1-1; D: -
CDR3: CASSEAGQGRGYNEQFF; DNA: TGCGCCAGCAGTGAGGCAGGACAGGGTCGGGGATACAATGAGCAGTTCTTC; V: TRBV10-1; size: few; J: TRBJ2-1; D: TRBD1
CDR3: CASEEYEQFF; DNA: TGTGCCAGCGAGGAGTATGAGCAGTTCTTC; V: TRBV6-5; size: few; J: TRBJ2-1; D: -
CDR3: CASSIATAYEQYF; DNA: TGTGCCAGTAGTATAGCCACAGCCTACGAGCAGTACTTC; V: TRBV19; size: few; J: TRBJ2-7; D: -
CDR3: CASSLVSGNYGYTF; DNA: TGTGCCAGCAGCTTAGTATCAGGCAACTATGGCTACACCTTC; V: TRBV7-9; size: -; J: TRBJ1-2; D: -
CDR3: CASARASGTDTQYF; DNA: TGTGCCAGCGCACGGGCTAGCGGCACAGATACGCAGTATTTT; V: TRBV19; size: -; J: TRBJ2-3; D: -
CDR3: CAWNPGAGEAFF; DNA: TGTGCCTGGAATCCAGGGGCGGGTGAAGCTTTCTTT; V: TRBV30; size: -; J: TRBJ1-1; D: -
CDR3: CASRAGLAAPFEQYF; DNA: TGTGCCAGCAGGGCCGGACTAGCGGCACCCTTTGAGCAGTACTTC; V: TRBV5-8; size: -; J: TRBJ2-7; D: TRBD2
CDR3: CASSQAIAGGSSYEQYF; DNA: TGTGCCAGCAGCCAGGCAATAGCGGGGGGGAGCTCCTACGAGCAGTACTTC; V: TRBV3-1/TRBV3-2; size: -; J: TRBJ2-7; D: TRBD2
CDR3: CASSSDSSYNEQFF; DNA: TGTGCCAGCAGCTCGGACAGCTCCTACAATGAGCAGTTCTTC; V: TRBV11-3; size: -; J: TRBJ2-1; D: -
CDR3: CASRNRAGEDGYTF; DNA: TGCGCCAGCAGAAACCGTGCGGGGGAAGATGGCTACACCTTC; V: TRBV10-2; size: -; J: TRBJ1-2; D: -
CDR3: CASSLGGGETQYF; DNA: TGTGCTAGCAGCTTAGGGGGGGGAGAGACCCAGTACTTC; V: TRBV7-7; size: -; J: TRBJ2-5; D: -
CDR3: CASSRGVGGQNPLHF; DNA: TGTGCCAGCAGCCGCGGTGTGGGCGGACAGAATCCCCTCCACTTT; V: TRBV5-6; size: -; J: TRBJ1-6; D: -
CDR3: CASSQAGAGTEAFF; DNA: TGTGCCAGCAGCCAAGCAGGGGCGGGCACTGAAGCTTTCTTT; V: TRBV3-1/TRBV3-2; size: -; J: TRBJ1-1; D: -